This T cell receptor (beta chain) appears in the sequencing data of a study of cytomegalovirus exposure and HLA in healthy donors. As for the study in general: As released early, the data held about 85 million unique TCRs from HLA-typed donors. Whole-study findings and limits: When a later analysis compared HLA-associated TCR beta chains with equally common others, the HLA-associated chains turned out to be more clonally expanded and to have lower generation probabilities. Cytomegalovirus-associated TCR beta chains were listed, numbering 150 to 200. TCR beta sequences numbering 15,000 to 20,000 were associated with HLA alleles at 0.05 false discovery rate in a later analysis.

CDR3 length equals 15 residues. Germline assignment: CDR1 SGHNT and CDR2 YYREEE (reference sequence). Trimming left V 0 bases short and J 2 bases short, with 10 bases between. A multiplex PCR was run with 60 Vbeta primers and 13 Jbeta primers. Using immunoSEQ multiplex PCR, the repertoire was profiled, and TCRdb retains in-frame clones only, with some absent. The table records 130,000 or so clones, around two thirds of them present only once. Notes on this clone: The antigen is not known.

The rearrangement links TRBV5-4 to TRBJ2-3, with D unresolved. The TCR originated in a man between 18 and 35 years old in good health and CMV-seropositive. Sequencing was done on a sample of PBMCs. DNA of the CDR3: TGTGCCAGCAGCTTGGAGTGGGCCGCCACAGATACGCAGTATTTT. It is translated as CASSLEWAATDTQYF. The variable domain in full, completed from reference TRBV5-4 and TRBJ2-3, reads ETGVTQSPTHLIKTRGQQVTLRCSSQSGHNTVSWYQQALGQGPQFIFQYYREEENGRGNFPPRFSGLQFPNYSSELNVNALELDDSALYLCASSLEWAATDTQYFGPGTRLTVL.